This T cell receptor beta chain was captured in a study of blood T cell repertoires in COVID-19. Across the whole study: Nucleic acid was either cDNA or gDNA, and it came from T cells, B-cell-depleted T cells, or PBMCs.

In the original processing: Researchers report that nucleated cell counts were estimated from reference gene primer amplification. Assay used: immunoSEQ multiplex PCR; TCRdb lists only in-frame clones, some missing. V and J calls and clone size are those listed in that table; D and trimming were worked out from the DNA. Counted here are roughly 300,000 clones, about 89% occurring once; the ten biggest clones make up approximately 8%. The CDR3 runs 12 residues. Germline V gene lookup returns CDR1 SQVTM and CDR2 ANQGSEA. V was trimmed by 2 bases and J by 11 bases, leaving 14 bases between them. Material for sequencing was peripheral blood. The source is a woman aged 45-65 years who had recovered from COVID-19. This chain joins TRBV29-1 and TRBJ2-3; D gene ambiguous. CDR3 nucleotide sequence: TGCAGCGTTGAACCATCACCGCAGTGGCAGTATTTT. Protein sequence: CSVEPSPQWQYF.